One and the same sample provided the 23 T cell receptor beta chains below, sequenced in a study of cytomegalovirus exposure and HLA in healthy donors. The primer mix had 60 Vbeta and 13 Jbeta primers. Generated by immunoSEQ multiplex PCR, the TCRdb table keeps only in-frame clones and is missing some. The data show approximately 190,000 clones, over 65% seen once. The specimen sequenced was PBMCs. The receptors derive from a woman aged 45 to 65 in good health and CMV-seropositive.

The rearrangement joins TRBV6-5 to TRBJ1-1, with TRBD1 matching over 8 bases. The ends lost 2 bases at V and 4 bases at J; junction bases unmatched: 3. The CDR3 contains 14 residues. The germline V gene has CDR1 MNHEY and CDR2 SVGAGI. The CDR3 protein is CASSYGQGSTEAFF. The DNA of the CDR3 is TGTGCCAGCAGTTACGGACAGGGCTCCACTGAAGCTTTCTTT.

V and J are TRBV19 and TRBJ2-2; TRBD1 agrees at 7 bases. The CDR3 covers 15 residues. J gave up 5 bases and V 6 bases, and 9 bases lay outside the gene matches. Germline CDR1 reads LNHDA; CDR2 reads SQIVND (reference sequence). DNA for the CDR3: TGTGCCAGTAGCCTGACAGGGCGTGGGACCGGGGAGCTGTTTTTT. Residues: CASSLTGRGTGELFF.

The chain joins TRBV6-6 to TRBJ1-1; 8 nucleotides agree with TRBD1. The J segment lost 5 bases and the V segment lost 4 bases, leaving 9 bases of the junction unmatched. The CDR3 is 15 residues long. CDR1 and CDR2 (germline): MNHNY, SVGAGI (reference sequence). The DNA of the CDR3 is TGTGCCAGCAGTTTGGGACAGGCATCGTCGACTGAAGCTTTCTTT. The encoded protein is CASSLGQASSTEAFF.

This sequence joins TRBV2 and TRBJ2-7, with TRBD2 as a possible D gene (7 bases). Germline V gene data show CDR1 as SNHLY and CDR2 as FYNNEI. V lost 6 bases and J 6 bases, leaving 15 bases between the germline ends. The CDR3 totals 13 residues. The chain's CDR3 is CASRGGGLREQYF. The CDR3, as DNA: TGTGCCAGCAGAGGGGGGGGGCTCCGCGAGCAGTACTTC.

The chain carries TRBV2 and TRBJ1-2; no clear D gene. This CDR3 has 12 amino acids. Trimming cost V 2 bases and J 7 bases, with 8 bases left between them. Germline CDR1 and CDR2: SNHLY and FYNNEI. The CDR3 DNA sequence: TGTGCCAGCAGTGAATTAAGCTCTGGCTACACCTTC. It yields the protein CASSELSSGYTF.

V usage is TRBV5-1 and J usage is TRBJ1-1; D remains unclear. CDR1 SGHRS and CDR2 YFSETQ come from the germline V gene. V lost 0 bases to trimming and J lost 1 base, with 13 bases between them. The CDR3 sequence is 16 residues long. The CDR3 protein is CASSLEDPTENTEAFF. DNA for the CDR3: TGCGCCAGCAGCTTGGAAGATCCTACCGAGAACACTGAAGCTTTCTTT.

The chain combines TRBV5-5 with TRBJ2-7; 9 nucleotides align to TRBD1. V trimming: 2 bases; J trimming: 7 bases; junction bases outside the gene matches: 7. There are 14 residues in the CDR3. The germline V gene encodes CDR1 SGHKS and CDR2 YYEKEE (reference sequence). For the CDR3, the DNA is TGTGCCAGCAGCTTCCGGACAGGGGAAGGAGAGCAGTACTTC. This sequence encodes CASSFRTGEGEQYF.

In nucleotides, the CDR3 is TGTGCCAGCAGTAGCGGGGGCCAACCCTACAATGAGCAGTTCTTC. Encoded protein: CASSSGGQPYNEQFF. The chain is built from TRBV14 and TRBJ2-1; 9 bases are shared with TRBD2. Germline trimming cut 6 bases from V and 2 bases from J; bases unmatched to any gene: 5. Germline CDR1 reads SGHDN; CDR2 reads FVKESK. The CDR3 consists of 15 residues. The full variable domain, with the rest looked up from reference TRBV14 and TRBJ2-1, is EAGVTQFPSHSVIEKGQTVTLRCDPISGHDNLYWYRRVMGKEIKFLLHFVKESKQDESGMPNNRFLAERTGGTYSTLKVQPAELEDSGVYFCASSSGGQPYNEQFFGPGTRLTVL.

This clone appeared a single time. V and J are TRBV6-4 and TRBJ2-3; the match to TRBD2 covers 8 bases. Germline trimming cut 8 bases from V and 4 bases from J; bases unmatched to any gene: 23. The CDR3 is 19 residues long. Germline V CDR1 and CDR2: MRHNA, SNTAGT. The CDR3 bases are TGTGCCAGCGCTCGTGATAATGTCCGGGGGGGCAATTGTGCAGATACGCAGTATTTT. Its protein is CASARDNVRGGNCADTQYF.

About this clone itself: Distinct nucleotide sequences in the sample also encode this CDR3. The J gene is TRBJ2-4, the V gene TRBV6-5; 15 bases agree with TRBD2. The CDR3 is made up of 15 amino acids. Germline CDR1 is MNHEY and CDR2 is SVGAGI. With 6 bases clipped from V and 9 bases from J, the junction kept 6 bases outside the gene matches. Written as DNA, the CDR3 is TGTGCCAGCAGGCCCGGGACTAGCGGGGGGTTCATTCAGTACTTC. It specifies CASRPGTSGGFIQYF.

The CDR3 here is CASSLAGTEQYF. The CDR3 DNA is TGTGCCAGCAGTTTGGCGGGGACCGAGCAGTACTTC. The chain couples TRBV28 to TRBJ2-7, with D possibly matching TRBD2 (6 bases). Trimming shortened V by 3 bases and J by 6 bases, and 9 bases separated the two germline ends. The CDR3 is 12 amino acids. CDR1 MDHEN and CDR2 SYDVKM come from the germline V gene. The full variable domain, rest sourced from reference TRBV28 and TRBJ2-7, is DVKVTQSSRYLVKRTGEKVFLECVQDMDHENMFWYRQDPGLGLRLIYFSYDVKMKEKGDIPEGYSVSREKKERFSLILESASTNQTSMYLCASSLAGTEQYFGPGTRLTVT.

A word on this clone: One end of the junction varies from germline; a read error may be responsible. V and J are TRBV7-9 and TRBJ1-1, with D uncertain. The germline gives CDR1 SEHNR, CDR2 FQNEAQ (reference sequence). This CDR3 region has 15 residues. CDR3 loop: CSSSLVVGQNTEAFF. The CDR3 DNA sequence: TGTTCCAGCAGCTTAGTAGTGGGCCAGAACACTGAAGCTTTCTTT.

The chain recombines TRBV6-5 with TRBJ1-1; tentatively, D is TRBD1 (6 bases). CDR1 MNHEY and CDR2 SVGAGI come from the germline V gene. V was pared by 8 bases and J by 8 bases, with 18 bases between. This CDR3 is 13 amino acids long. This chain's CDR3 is CASQKSLDSEAFF. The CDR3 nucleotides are TGTGCCAGCCAAAAATCCTTGGACAGCGAAGCTTTCTTT.

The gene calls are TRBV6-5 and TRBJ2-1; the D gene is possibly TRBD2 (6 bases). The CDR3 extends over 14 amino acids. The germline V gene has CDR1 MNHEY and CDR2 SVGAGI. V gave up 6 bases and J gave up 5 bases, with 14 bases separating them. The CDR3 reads CASSERAKNNEQFF. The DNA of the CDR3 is TGTGCCAGCAGCGAGCGGGCTAAAAACAATGAGCAGTTCTTC.

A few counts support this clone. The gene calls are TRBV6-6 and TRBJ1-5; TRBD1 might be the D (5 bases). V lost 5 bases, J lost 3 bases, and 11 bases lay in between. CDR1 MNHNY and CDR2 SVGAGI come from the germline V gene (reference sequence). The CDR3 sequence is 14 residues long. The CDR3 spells CASSPPGLNQPQHF. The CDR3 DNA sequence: TGTGCCAGCAGTCCACCGGGACTCAATCAGCCCCAGCATTTT.

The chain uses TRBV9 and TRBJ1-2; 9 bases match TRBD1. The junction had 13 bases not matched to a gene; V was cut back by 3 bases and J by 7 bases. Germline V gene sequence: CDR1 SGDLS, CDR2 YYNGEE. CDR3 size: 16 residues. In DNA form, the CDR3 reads TGTGCCAGCAGCGCCGGACAGGGGACCGGGGGCGGTGGCTACACCTTC. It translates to CASSAGQGTGGGGYTF.

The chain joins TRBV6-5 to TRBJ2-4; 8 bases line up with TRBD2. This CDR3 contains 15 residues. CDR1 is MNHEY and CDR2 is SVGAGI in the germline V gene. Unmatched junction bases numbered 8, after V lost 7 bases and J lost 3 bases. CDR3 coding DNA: TGTGCCAGCACCGGGGGGGCCGTGGGCAAAAACATTCAGTACTTC. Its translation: CASTGGAVGKNIQYF.

The CDR3 nucleotides read TGTGCCAGCAGCCCGGACCCCCAACAGGGGACCCGCTATGGCTACACCTTC. It yields the protein CASSPDPQQGTRYGYTF. The V gene is TRBV5-6, the J gene TRBJ1-2, with TRBD1 matching over 7 bases. Losses at the gene ends were 4 bases for V and 4 bases for J; bases not matched to a gene: 16. Looked up from germline, CDR1 is SGHDT and CDR2 is YYEEEE. CDR3 length: 17 residues.

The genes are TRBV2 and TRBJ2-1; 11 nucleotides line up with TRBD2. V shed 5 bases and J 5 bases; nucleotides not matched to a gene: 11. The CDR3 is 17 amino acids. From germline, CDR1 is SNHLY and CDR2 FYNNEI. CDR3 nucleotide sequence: TGTGCCAGCAGTTTTAGCGGGGGGGCCAAGGGAGACAATGAGCAGTTCTTC. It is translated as CASSFSGGAKGDNEQFF.

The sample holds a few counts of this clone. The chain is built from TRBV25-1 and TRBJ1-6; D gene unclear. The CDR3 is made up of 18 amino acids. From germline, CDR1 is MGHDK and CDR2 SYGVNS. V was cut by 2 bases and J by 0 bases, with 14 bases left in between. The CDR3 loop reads CASSEDGMGSSYNSPLHF. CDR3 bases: TGTGCCAGCAGTGAAGACGGTATGGGGAGCTCCTATAATTCACCCCTCCACTTT.

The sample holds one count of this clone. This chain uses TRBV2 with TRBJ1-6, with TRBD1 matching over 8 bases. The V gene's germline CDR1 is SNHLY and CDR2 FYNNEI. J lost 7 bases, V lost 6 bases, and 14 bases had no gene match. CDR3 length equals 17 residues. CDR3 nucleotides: TGTGCCAGCAGCCCAAAGGGGGGGACAGGTAAAAATTCACCCCTCCACTTT. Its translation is CASSPKGGTGKNSPLHF.

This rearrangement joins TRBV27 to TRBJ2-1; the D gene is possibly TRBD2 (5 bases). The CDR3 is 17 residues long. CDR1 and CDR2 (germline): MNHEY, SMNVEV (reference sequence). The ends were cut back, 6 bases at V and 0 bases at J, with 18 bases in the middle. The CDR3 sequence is CASRSHSAESSYNEQFF. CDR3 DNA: TGTGCCAGCAGATCTCACTCAGCGGAATCCTCCTACAATGAGCAGTTCTTC.

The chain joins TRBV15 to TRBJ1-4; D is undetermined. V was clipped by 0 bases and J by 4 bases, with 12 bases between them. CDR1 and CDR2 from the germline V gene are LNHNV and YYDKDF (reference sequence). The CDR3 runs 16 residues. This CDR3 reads CATSREGGFGNEKLFF. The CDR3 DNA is TGTGCCACCAGCAGAGAGGGAGGGTTCGGTAATGAAAAACTGTTTTTT.